This T cell receptor beta chain appears in the sequencing data of a study of blood T cell repertoires in COVID-19. Overall study context: The origin of the acute and convalescent COVID-19 samples was the United States, Italy and Spain.

Original processing methods: Amplification from reference gene primers served as the basis for estimated nucleated cell counts. Measured with immunoSEQ multiplex PCR; TCRdb has only the in-frame clones, and not every one. V and J calls and clone size are as listed in that table; D and trimming were resolved from the DNA. The sample carries around 300,000 clones, about 89% recorded once. Seattle's cohort entered during active infection and was followed longitudinally. Germline CDR1 reads SGHTA; CDR2 reads FQGNSA. The trim removed 2 bases at V and 0 bases at J, leaving 7 bases unmatched. This CDR3 is 16 amino acids long.

This chain joins TRBV7-2 and TRBJ2-7; 7 nucleotides agree with TRBD2. This TCR came from a woman younger than 45 with COVID-19, enrolled during active disease. Input material: peripheral blood. CDR3 sequence: CASSLSSSGSSYEQYF. CDR3 in DNA: TGTGCCAGCAGCTTATCATCTAGCGGAAGCTCCTACGAGCAGTACTTC.